These T cell receptor beta chains were read from a single sample in a study of T cells in Graves' hyperthyroidism and ophthalmopathy. MiXCR, applied by TCRdb to the multiplex PCR reads, yields one record per CDR3 protein. The sample shows 400,000 or so distinct CDR3 sequences, roughly 15% of them seen only once. The material sequenced was blood. The receptor source for this set is a woman aged 55-70 years with Graves' ophthalmopathy. Each CDR3 is given with its conserved first and last residue. Fields, in order: V gene, clone size, J gene, D gene, CDR3 DNA, CDR3 protein. D genes are given only for firm matches. Size tells how often a clone was seen (once, few, many) or the class of an expanded clone, and some rows leave it out.

V: TRBV29-1; size: many; J: TRBJ2-3; D: -; DNA: TGCAGCGCCGGGACCTACACAGATACGCAGTATTTT; CDR3: CSAGTYTDTQYF
V: TRBV18; size: many; J: TRBJ2-2; D: -; DNA: TGTGCCAGCCATCGAAATGCGGGAACCGGGGAGCTGTTTTTT; CDR3: CASHRNAGTGELFF
V: TRBV15; size: many; J: TRBJ2-3; D: -; DNA: TGTGCCACCAGCCTCCCCCCTCGCACAGATACGCAGTATTTT; CDR3: CATSLPPRTDTQYF
V: TRBV7-9; size: many; J: TRBJ2-6; D: -; DNA: TGTGCCAGCAGCCCTCCGGGACCCCGTTCTGGGGCCAACGTCCTGACTTTC; CDR3: CASSPPGPRSGANVLTF
V: TRBV5-1; size: many; J: TRBJ2-2; D: TRBD2; DNA: TGCGCCAGCAGCTGGGGCGGGAGTGAGAGCACCGGGGAGCTGTTTTTT; CDR3: CASSWGGSESTGELFF
V: TRBV20-1; size: many; J: TRBJ1-1; D: TRBD1; DNA: TGCAGTGCGTTGACAGGGCGGGACACTGAAGCTTTCTTT; CDR3: CSALTGRDTEAFF
V: TRBV28; size: many; J: TRBJ1-5; D: -; DNA: TGTGCCAGCAGCCCTACACTACTCAATCAGCCCCAGCATTTT; CDR3: CASSPTLLNQPQHF
V: TRBV3-1; size: few; J: TRBJ2-7; D: -; DNA: TGTGCCAGCAGCCACGGAGGGCTCTACGAGCAGTACTTC; CDR3: CASSHGGLYEQYF
V: TRBV29-1; size: once; J: TRBJ1-2; D: -; DNA: TGCAGCGTTTCCGTCGGAAACTATGGCTACACCTTC; CDR3: CSVSVGNYGYTF
V: TRBV19; size: -; J: TRBJ2-7; D: TRBD1; DNA: TGTGCCAGTAGTGGCCGACAGGGGCCCTTCGGAGAGCAGTACTTC; CDR3: CASSGRQGPFGEQYF
V: TRBV6-1; size: many; J: TRBJ2-1; D: -; DNA: TGTGCCAGCAGTGACGCACGACATATGGATGAGCAGTTCTTC; CDR3: CASSDARHMDEQFF
V: TRBV7-9; size: -; J: TRBJ1-1; D: TRBD1; DNA: TGTGCCAGCAGCTTTACCGGGACAGGGGGCAAACCTGAAGCTTTCTTT; CDR3: CASSFTGTGGKPEAFF
V: TRBV2; size: many; J: TRBJ1-1; D: -; DNA: TGTGCCAGCAGCCCGGGACGGATGAACACTGAAGCTTTCTTT; CDR3: CASSPGRMNTEAFF
V: TRBV30; size: -; J: TRBJ2-7; D: TRBD2; DNA: TGTGCCTGGAGTGTATTTTATCCTAGCGGGAGGGCCGGGTACGAGCAGTACTTC; CDR3: CAWSVFYPSGRAGYEQYF
V: TRBV13; size: -; J: TRBJ2-7; D: TRBD2; DNA: TGTGCCAGCAGCTCAGAATCTAGCGGGAGAGTTTACGAGCAGTACTTC; CDR3: CASSSESSGRVYEQYF
V: TRBV3-1; size: many; J: TRBJ2-7; D: TRBD1; DNA: TGTGCCAGCAGCCAAGCGAGGGGGACAGGGGTCGGGGAGCAGTACTTC; CDR3: CASSQARGTGVGEQYF
V: TRBV28; size: many; J: TRBJ2-3; D: TRBD1; DNA: TGTGCCAGCACCACCGGGACAGGCCATTTGGGTACGCAGTATTTT; CDR3: CASTTGTGHLGTQYF
V: TRBV12-3/TRBV12-4; size: many; J: TRBJ2-7; D: TRBD2; DNA: TGTGCCAGCAGTATAGGGACTACTTACGAGCAGTACTTC; CDR3: CASSIGTTYEQYF
V: TRBV29-1; size: few; J: TRBJ2-7; D: TRBD2; DNA: TGCAGCGTGGCCGGACTAGCGGGAGGTTACGAGCAGTACTTC; CDR3: CSVAGLAGGYEQYF
V: TRBV28; size: many; J: TRBJ1-5; D: -; DNA: TGTGCCAGCAGCCAAAGGGGCCTGCACAATCAGCCCCAGCATTTT; CDR3: CASSQRGLHNQPQHF
V: TRBV2; size: many; J: TRBJ2-3; D: -; DNA: TGTGCCAGCAGCCGTGCCCCAGATACGCAGTATTTT; CDR3: CASSRAPDTQYF
V: TRBV2; size: many; J: TRBJ2-2; D: -; DNA: TGTGCCAGCAGACGCACGGGGAGCGGGGAGCTGTTTTTT; CDR3: CASRRTGSGELFF